These 31 T cell receptor beta chains were sequenced from one sample in a study of B cell selection in AIRE deficiency (dated by TCRdb to the late 2010s). The library was prepared using the immunoSEQ multiplex PCR assay. TCRdb retrieved this table from immuneACCESS and kept in-frame rearrangements only. Not all clones are present; in checked studies, unresolved V genes account for under half, and no reason is known for the remainder. The sample data list tens of thousands of clones, and roughly 91% of these were observed just once. The ten largest clones add up to approximately 1.5% of the sample. CD4+CD25hiCD127low/negative cells were sorted as the regulatory T cell population. Input material: CD4+CD25+ Tregs sorted from PBMCs. Receptors originate from a human donor in good health.

V usage is TRBV6-5 and J usage is TRBJ1-2; D uncertain. Per germline, CDR1 MNHEY and CDR2 SVGAGI. V lost 6 bases and J 5 bases, leaving 7 bases between the germline ends. The CDR3 loop spans 11 amino acids. In nucleotides, the CDR3 is TGTGCCAGCAGGTCCGGTTATGGCTACACCTTC. As protein: CASRSGYGYTF.

V is TRBV18 and J is TRBJ2-5; no definite D call. Germline V CDR1 and CDR2: KGHSH, LQKENI. V was shortened by 1 base and J by 5 bases, with 5 bases between the two germline ends. The CDR3 is made up of 12 amino acids. CDR3 in amino acids: CASSPRAETQYF. CDR3 sequence (DNA): TGTGCCAGCTCACCACGAGCGGAGACCCAGTACTTC.

This clone was found once. This chain joins TRBV7-9 and TRBJ2-3; 14 bases match TRBD2. The V gene end was trimmed by 6 bases and the J gene end by 3 bases; junction bases not matched to a gene: 8. From germline, CDR1 is SEHNR and CDR2 FQNEAQ (reference sequence). The CDR3 contains 17 residues. The CDR3 bases are TGTGCCAGCAGGACCCCGACTAGCGGGAGGGGTACAGATACGCAGTATTTT. Residues: CASRTPTSGRGTDTQYF.

The chain combines TRBV7-9 with TRBJ2-7; D not resolved. This CDR3 spans 14 amino acids. The germline V gene has CDR1 SEHNR and CDR2 FQNEAQ (reference sequence). Trimming pared 1 base from V and 4 bases from J, leaving 11 bases between. As DNA, the CDR3 is TGTGCCAGCAGCTTAGAGCCCGTATGGTACGAGCAGTACTTC. Amino acids: CASSLEPVWYEQYF.

V is TRBV29-1 and J is TRBJ1-2; D remains ambiguous. Deletions cut 4 bases from V and 6 bases from J, with 9 bases between. Germline loops: CDR1 SQVTM, CDR2 ANQGSEA. The CDR3 runs to 11 residues. In nucleotides, the CDR3 is TGCAGCGTTGCAAGGGTCGATGGCTACACCTTC. It codes for CSVARVDGYTF.

The chain combines TRBV7-9 with TRBJ2-7, with D tentatively TRBD1 or TRBD2 (5 bases each). V was shortened by 5 bases and J by 2 bases, with 19 bases between the two germline ends. Germline lookup yields CDR1 SEHNR and CDR2 FQNEAQ (reference sequence). The CDR3 contains 16 residues. The CDR3: CASSPRAGGIAYEQYF. The CDR3 DNA reads TGTGCCAGCAGCCCACGGGCTGGGGGTATAGCCTACGAGCAGTACTTC. Complete variable domain (other parts from reference TRBV7-9 and TRBJ2-7): DTGVSQNPRHKITKRGQNVTFRCDPISEHNRLYWYRQTLGQGPEFLTYFQNEAQLEKSRLLSDRFSAERPKGSFSTLEIQRTEQGDSAMYLCASSPRAGGIAYEQYFGPGTRLTVT.

The gene calls are TRBV5-1 and TRBJ2-3, with D unclear. Per germline, CDR1 SGHRS and CDR2 YFSETQ. This CDR3 has 15 residues. With 1 base removed from V and 1 base from J, the gap between germline ends came to 10 bases. The CDR3 loop reads CASSLLTPRTDTQYF. DNA for the CDR3: TGCGCCAGCAGCTTGTTAACGCCCCGCACAGATACGCAGTATTTT.

The genes are TRBV2 and TRBJ2-7; D is possibly TRBD2 (5 bases). This CDR3 region has 13 residues. V lost 2 bases, J lost 9 bases, and 14 bases lay in between. Germline V gene lookup returns CDR1 SNHLY and CDR2 FYNNEI. CDR3 sequence: CASSEKAAAGQYF. CDR3 bases: TGTGCCAGCAGTGAAAAGGCTGCCGCGGGGCAGTACTTC.

The chain links TRBV29-1 to TRBJ2-1; perhaps TRBD1 as D (5 bases). The germline V and J ends were trimmed by 3 bases and 15 bases, with 12 bases remaining between them. Germline V lookup: CDR1 SQVTM, CDR2 ANQGSEA. The CDR3 covers 10 residues. The CDR3: CSVERQGAFF. The CDR3 bases are TGCAGCGTTGAGAGGCAGGGCGCGTTCTTC.

This chain uses TRBV2 with TRBJ2-1, with D possibly being TRBD1 (6 bases). The CDR3 sequence is 14 residues long. Germline V gene data show CDR1 as SNHLY and CDR2 as FYNNEI. Between the trimmed V and J ends, which lost 2 bases and 8 bases, there was a span of 13 bases. The CDR3 DNA is TGTGCCAGCAGTGAATCCCGTACAGGGCATGAGCAGTTCTTC. It encodes CASSESRTGHEQFF.

V is TRBV6-6 and J is TRBJ1-6; D is undetermined. The CDR3 sequence is 14 residues long. Germline V gives CDR1 MNHNY, CDR2 SVGAGI (reference sequence). The V gene lost 1 base and the J gene lost 7 bases, with 8 bases spanning the gap. The CDR3 region has the DNA TGTGCCAGCAGTTACTTCTATACGAATTCACCCCTCCACTTT. It yields the protein CASSYFYTNSPLHF.

The J gene is TRBJ2-7, the V gene TRBV5-6; 10 nucleotides agree with TRBD1. V shed 2 bases, J shed 5 bases, and the junction held 7 bases outside the gene matches. From germline, CDR1 is SGHDT and CDR2 YYEEEE. This CDR3 is 15 amino acids long. Here the CDR3 DNA reads TGTGCCAGCAGCTTCTATGACAGGGGGCTGAACGAGCAGTACTTC. It encodes CASSFYDRGLNEQYF.

This clone was observed a few times. The rearrangement uses TRBV7-2 and TRBJ2-5; TRBD2 agrees at 8 bases. CDR1 is SGHTA and CDR2 is FQGNSA in the germline V gene. The J segment lost 5 bases and the V segment lost 1 base, leaving 3 bases of the junction unmatched. CDR3 size: 14 residues. This CDR3 is CASSLVSGGETQYF. In DNA form, the CDR3 reads TGTGCCAGCAGCTTAGTATCGGGAGGGGAGACCCAGTACTTC.

J is TRBJ1-2 and V is TRBV5-6; unclear D gene. Trimming stripped 1 base from V and 7 bases from J, with 11 bases between. CDR1 SGHDT and CDR2 YYEEEE come from the germline V gene. The CDR3 covers 13 residues. The CDR3 nucleotides are TGTGCCAGCAGCTTGAATTCCCGGCTTGGCTACACCTTC. Translating gives CASSLNSRLGYTF.

This clone was seen once. V gene TRBV19 combines with J gene TRBJ2-3, with a weak D call TRBD2 (6 bases). V was cut by 3 bases and J by 1 base, with 17 bases left in between. The CDR3 extends over 17 amino acids. CDR1 and CDR2 from the germline V gene are LNHDA and SQIVND (reference sequence). The chain's CDR3 is CASSISGGKRGTDTQYF. DNA of the CDR3: TGTGCCAGTAGTATTTCCGGGGGTAAACGGGGCACAGATACGCAGTATTTT.

The V call is TRBV2, the J call TRBJ1-3, with D maybe TRBD1 (5 bases). The CDR3 totals 17 residues. The germline V and J ends were trimmed by 6 bases and 0 bases, with 18 bases remaining between them. The germline V gene has CDR1 SNHLY and CDR2 FYNNEI. This chain's CDR3 is CASRSMGDLFSGNTIYF. In nucleotides, the CDR3 is TGTGCCAGCAGAAGTATGGGGGACCTCTTCTCTGGAAACACCATATATTTT.

The chain combines TRBV4-1 with TRBJ1-4; 10 positions match TRBD1. The germline V gene has CDR1 MGHRA and CDR2 YSYEKL. J lost 5 bases, V lost 5 bases, and 5 bases had no gene match. The CDR3 totals 15 residues. CDR3 protein: CASSVPGQGNEKLFF. CDR3 DNA: TGCGCCAGCAGCGTACCGGGACAGGGGAATGAAAAACTGTTTTTT.

The chain carries TRBV9 and TRBJ2-5; maybe TRBD2 (5 bases). Trimming stripped 4 bases from V and 5 bases from J, with 18 bases between. The CDR3 is 15 amino acids. In germline, CDR1 is SGDLS, CDR2 YYNGEE. The CDR3 is CASSTLTGLEETQYF. The CDR3 region has the DNA TGTGCCAGCAGCACCCTAACGGGGTTAGAGGAGACCCAGTACTTC. Drawing the rest from reference TRBV9 and TRBJ2-5, the complete variable domain is DSGVTQTPKHLITATGQRVTLRCSPRSGDLSVYWYQQSLDQGLQFLIQYYNGEERAKGNILERFSAQQFPDLHSELNLSSLELGDSALYFCASSTLTGLEETQYFGPGTRLLVL.

J is TRBJ2-4 and V is TRBV15; 8 bases are shared with TRBD1. V lost 0 bases, J lost 10 bases, and 8 bases stayed unmatched. The CDR3 covers 15 residues. Germline lookup yields CDR1 LNHNV and CDR2 YYDKDF (reference sequence). Here the CDR3 DNA reads TGTGCCACCAGCAGAGAACAGGGGGATTCAGGTATTCAGTACTTC. It translates to CATSREQGDSGIQYF.

This chain uses TRBV6-5 with TRBJ1-4; TRBD1 might be the D (5 bases). V lost 7 bases and J 8 bases, leaving 17 bases between the germline ends. Germline CDR1 reads MNHEY; CDR2 reads SVGAGI. This CDR3 has 14 residues. Written as DNA, the CDR3 is TGTGCCAGCACCTATATGGGGGGTTTCGAAAAACTGTTTTTT. Translated: CASTYMGGFEKLFF.

The J gene is TRBJ2-7, the V gene TRBV5-1; D remains unclear. The CDR3 sequence is 12 residues long. Trimming cost V 0 bases and J 4 bases, with 5 bases left between them. The germline CDR1 and CDR2 sequences are SGHRS and YFSETQ. CDR3: CASSLEGYEQYF. The CDR3 DNA reads TGCGCCAGCAGCTTGGAAGGTTACGAGCAGTACTTC.

This chain joins TRBV6-5 and TRBJ1-1, with a possible D match to TRBD1 (5 bases). The CDR3 extends over 14 amino acids. From germline, CDR1 is MNHEY and CDR2 SVGAGI. Trimming took off 4 bases at V and 1 base at J, with 10 bases between the two ends. CDR3: CASSSRGPNTEAFF. The CDR3 nucleotides are TGTGCCAGCAGTTCCCGGGGACCGAACACTGAAGCTTTCTTT.

J is TRBJ2-7 and V is TRBV28, with 9 bases that match TRBD2. Looked up from germline, CDR1 is MDHEN and CDR2 is SYDVKM. J was trimmed by 4 bases and V by 6 bases; bases with no gene match: 16. This CDR3 is built from 17 residues. CDR3 sequence reads: CASSRPWSSGSKYEQYF. The CDR3 DNA reads TGTGCCAGCAGCCGGCCCTGGAGTAGCGGGAGCAAGTACGAGCAGTACTTC.

V gene TRBV6-6 combines with J gene TRBJ2-5, with D hard to call. Germline V gene data show CDR1 as MNHNY and CDR2 as SVGAGI (reference sequence). The ends were cut back, 6 bases at V and 5 bases at J, with 7 bases in the middle. CDR3 length equals 11 residues. CDR3 loop: CASRYRETQYF. The DNA of the CDR3 is TGTGCCAGCAGATATCGGGAGACCCAGTACTTC.

As regards this clone: At one end the junction does not follow the germline gene, possibly because of a read error. The chain uses TRBV12-5 and TRBJ1-4; 10 bases fit TRBD1. Germline V gene sequence: CDR1 LGHNT, CDR2 FRNRAP. This CDR3 region has 13 residues. The CDR3 here is CASGSQQGQGYSF. CDR3 in DNA: TGTGCTAGTGGTTCTCAGCAGGGACAGGGGTATTCTTTT.

The chain uses TRBV30 and TRBJ1-4, with TRBD1 as a possible D gene (6 bases). Trimming cost V 3 bases and J 0 bases, with 11 bases left between them. The CDR3 has 15 residues. The germline gives CDR1 GTSNPN, CDR2 SVGIG (reference sequence). The CDR3 nucleotides read TGTGCCTGGAGACGAGGGGGAACAACTAATGAAAAACTGTTTTTT. It specifies CAWRRGGTTNEKLFF.

The CDR3 DNA sequence: TGTGCCAGCATAGGGGAGAAGCTTACGCAGTATTTT. Encoded protein: CASIGEKLTQYF. This chain links TRBV21-1 with TRBJ2-3. TRBV21-1 is reported as a pseudogene. This CDR3 has 12 amino acids.

This clone has only one observation. The chain recombines TRBV28 with TRBJ1-2; no clear D. CDR1 and CDR2 (germline): MDHEN, SYDVKM. The V gene lost 6 bases and the J gene lost 8 bases, with 19 bases spanning the gap. The CDR3 extends over 14 amino acids. The CDR3 region is CASSRTPVERGYTF. For the CDR3, the DNA is TGTGCCAGCAGCCGGACCCCTGTGGAGCGGGGCTACACCTTC.

The chain carries TRBV27 and TRBJ1-4, with D hard to call. Looked up from germline, CDR1 is MNHEY and CDR2 is SMNVEV (reference sequence). V gave up 8 bases and J gave up 0 bases, with 7 bases separating them. The CDR3 has 13 amino acids. In nucleotides, the CDR3 is TGTGCCAGCGCAGACGCAACTAATGAAAAACTGTTTTTT. This translates into CASADATNEKLFF.

This chain connects TRBV11-3 to TRBJ1-6; D ambiguous. The V gene's germline CDR1 is SGHNT and CDR2 YENEEA. The CDR3 consists of 15 residues. V lost 5 bases to trimming and J lost 6 bases, with 14 bases between them. CDR3 DNA sequence: TGTGCCAGCAGCCAATTGGGCAGTGCTAATTCACCCCTCCACTTT. It codes for CASSQLGSANSPLHF.

V is TRBV30 and J is TRBJ2-3, with D possibly being TRBD2 (10 bases). The CDR3 sequence is 14 residues long. Per the germline V gene, CDR1 is GTSNPN and CDR2 is SVGIG (reference sequence). V shed 5 bases and J shed 6 bases, with 18 bases lying between them. The CDR3 protein is CAWLLAGTGDTQYF. In DNA form, the CDR3 reads TGTGCCTGGTTACTAGCGGGGACAGGGGATACGCAGTATTTT.